The 15 T cell receptor beta chains presented below share a single source sample, sequenced in a study of T cells in tuberculosis. Profiling relied on immunoSEQ multiplex PCR, and the TCRdb table lists in-frame clones only, not all of them. The sample holds 31,000 or so clones; more than 75% are singletons and the top ten take more than 4.5%. Documented time point: new active TB diagnosis, blood taken before or within 7 days of starting treatment. The input for sequencing was PBMCs, taken at tuberculosis diagnosis. The receptors here all came from an adult with tuberculosis.

The V gene is TRBV9, the J gene TRBJ1-5; tentatively, D is TRBD1 (5 bases). V was trimmed by 0 bases and J by 2 bases, leaving 9 bases between them. The germline CDR1 and CDR2 sequences are SGDLS and YYNGEE. The CDR3 consists of 15 residues. CDR3 DNA sequence: TGTGCCAGCAGCGTAGGGACAATCGGCAATCAGCCCCAGCATTTT. Translated, it gives CASSVGTIGNQPQHF.

The gene calls are TRBV7-8 and TRBJ2-1; 11 bases are a match to TRBD2. This CDR3 comprises 15 residues. Trimming took 4 bases from V and 7 from J; bases not matched to a gene: 6. CDR1 SGHVS and CDR2 FQNEAQ come from the germline V gene. The CDR3: CASSSTSGVFNEQFF. CDR3 in DNA: TGTGCCAGCAGCTCGACTAGCGGGGTATTTAATGAGCAGTTCTTC.

This rearrangement joins TRBV4-2 to TRBJ2-5; the D gene is possibly TRBD2 (6 bases). This CDR3 is built from 17 residues. Germline-derived CDR1 and CDR2 are LGHNA and YNFKEQ. With 3 bases removed from V and 7 bases from J, the gap between germline ends came to 24 bases. The CDR3 sequence is CASSHDWVLAATATQYF. For the CDR3, the DNA is TGTGCCAGCAGCCACGATTGGGTACTAGCTGCCACCGCGACCCAGTACTTC.

The chain carries TRBV30 and TRBJ1-4; D gene uncertain. V gave up 5 bases and J gave up 5 bases, with 6 bases separating them. From germline, CDR1 is GTSNPN and CDR2 SVGIG (reference sequence). The CDR3 runs to 11 residues. CDR3 sequence: CAWEGNEKLFF. The DNA for the CDR3 is TGTGCCTGGGAGGGCAATGAAAAACTGTTTTTT.

The chain carries TRBV5-4 and TRBJ1-4, with TRBD1 matching 9 bases. Germline values: CDR1 SGHNT, CDR2 YYREEE (reference sequence). The CDR3 is made up of 15 amino acids. J gave up 5 bases and V 3 bases, and 5 bases lay outside the gene matches. The CDR3 DNA is TGTGCCAGCAGCTCCTACAGGGGGCACAATGAAAAACTGTTTTTT. Its translation: CASSSYRGHNEKLFF. Full variable domain (remainder filled in from reference TRBV5-4 and TRBJ1-4): ETGVTQSPTHLIKTRGQQVTLRCSSQSGHNTVSWYQQALGQGPQFIFQYYREEENGRGNFPPRFSGLQFPNYSSELNVNALELDDSALYLCASSSYRGHNEKLFFGSGTQLSVL.

The chain carries TRBV7-3 and TRBJ2-7, with 7 nucleotides matching TRBD1. CDR1 and CDR2 (germline): SGHTA, FQGTGA. The CDR3 length is 17 residues. After removal of 4 bases from V and 2 bases from J, the junction contained 14 bases not matched to a gene. The CDR3 DNA reads as TGTGCCAGCAGCTCCGATCAGCGGACAGGCTTTACCTACGAGCAGTACTTC. Amino acids: CASSSDQRTGFTYEQYF.

This clone was found a few times. The chain couples TRBV9 to TRBJ2-7; TRBD1 matches 7 bases. This CDR3 has 15 amino acids. Per the germline V gene, CDR1 is SGDLS and CDR2 is YYNGEE. The junction had 6 bases not matched to a gene; V was cut back by 0 bases and J by 3 bases. The DNA for the CDR3 is TGTGCCAGCAGCGTAGGACAGGGAACGAGCTACGAGCAGTACTTC. It codes for CASSVGQGTSYEQYF.

V is TRBV7-3 and J is TRBJ1-1, with a weak D call TRBD1 (5 bases). In germline, CDR1 is SGHTA, CDR2 FQGTGA. V lost 5 bases and J lost 1, with 8 bases in between. This CDR3 contains 13 residues. The CDR3 loop reads CASSDRPNTEAFF. CDR3 DNA: TGTGCCAGCAGCGACAGACCGAACACTGAAGCTTTCTTT.

This clone was counted a single time. V and J are TRBV5-1 and TRBJ2-1; 8 bases match TRBD2. J lost 0 bases, V lost 2 bases, and 7 bases had no gene match. CDR1 is SGHRS and CDR2 is YFSETQ in the germline V gene. The length of the CDR3 is 17 residues. The CDR3 is CASSFFTSGTSYNEQFF. The CDR3 DNA follows: TGCGCCAGCAGCTTTTTTACTAGCGGCACCTCCTACAATGAGCAGTTCTTC.

The chain recombines TRBV27 with TRBJ1-6; D call uncertain. V lost 6 bases and J lost 7, with 7 bases in between. The germline CDR1 and CDR2 sequences are MNHEY and SMNVEV (reference sequence). The CDR3 consists of 12 residues. The chain's CDR3 is CASSVLNSPLHF. DNA for the CDR3: TGTGCCAGCAGCGTATTGAATTCACCCCTCCACTTT.

This clone was seen a single time. The chain links TRBV9 to TRBJ1-2, with D hard to call. Germline V gives CDR1 SGDLS, CDR2 YYNGEE. The CDR3 covers 12 residues. Trimming stripped 0 bases from V and 12 bases from J, with 12 bases between. CDR3 sequence (DNA): TGTGCCAGCAGCGTAGTAGGAGGGTTTCACACCTTC. This translates into CASSVVGGFHTF.

The chain couples TRBV19 to TRBJ1-4; 7 nucleotides line up with TRBD1. CDR3 length: 11 residues. The germline V gene has CDR1 LNHDA and CDR2 SQIVND (reference sequence). J gave up 8 bases and V 6 bases, and 0 bases lay outside the gene matches. The CDR3 nucleotides read TGTGCCAGTAGGGACAGGGAAAAACTGTTTTTT. This sequence encodes CASRDREKLFF.

The chain combines TRBV6-6 with TRBJ1-5; a possible D gene is TRBD1 (6 bases). The CDR3 spans 15 residues. CDR1 and CDR2 from the germline V gene are MNHNY and SVGAGI (reference sequence). Trimming stripped 0 bases from V and 5 bases from J, with 11 bases between. CDR3 residues: CASSYSGAKDQPQHF. CDR3 in DNA: TGTGCCAGCAGTTACTCGGGGGCAAAGGATCAGCCCCAGCATTTT.

The chain employs TRBV5-1 and TRBJ2-3; 9 bases are a match to TRBD2. Germline trimming cut 6 bases from V and 2 bases from J; bases unmatched to any gene: 7. Germline CDR1 and CDR2: SGHRS and YFSETQ. CDR3 length: 15 amino acids. CDR3 in DNA: TGCGCCAGCACCCTCGGACTAGCGACCACAGATACGCAGTATTTT. This gives the protein CASTLGLATTDTQYF.

The chain employs TRBV27 and TRBJ2-7, with TRBD2 identical over 12 bases. V lost 6 bases to trimming and J lost 4 bases; unmatched junction nucleotides: 13. Germline lookup yields CDR1 MNHEY and CDR2 SMNVEV (reference sequence). The CDR3 runs 17 residues. The CDR3 sequence is CASSSPQTSGRGYEQYF. For the CDR3, the DNA is TGTGCCAGCAGCTCCCCCCAGACTAGCGGGAGAGGGTACGAGCAGTACTTC.